This T cell receptor beta chain was captured by sequencing in a study of T cell responses to AZD1222 COVID-19 vaccine. Details on this clone: Its antigen is currently unknown.

Trimming pared 7 bases from V and 0 bases from J, leaving 9 bases between. Germline lookup yields CDR1 LNHDA and CDR2 SQIVND (reference sequence). The CDR3 runs to 14 residues. Findings of the study overall: Possibly, clonal diversity was underestimated; donors were largely white British and included more females. Spike-wide coverage was observed for vaccine-associated CD4 TCRs, with dominant responses at 160-218 and 743-854. Sampling that yielded the repertoires occurred only after the peak T cell response. Just 6 or 7 people given AZD1222 tested seropositive at baseline.

The table came from immunoSEQ multiplex PCR; TCRdb's copy has only in-frame clones and leaves some out. The data hold tens of thousands of clones, with under 85% observed a single time. The input for sequencing was peripheral blood, taken on day 0 of AZD1222 vaccination. This chain connects TRBV19 to TRBJ2-2; perhaps TRBD2 as D (5 bases). The sequence derives from an adult in good health. CDR3: CASNGIANTGELFF. The CDR3 DNA sequence: TGTGCCAGTAACGGGATTGCGAACACCGGGGAGCTGTTTTTT.